A selection of T cell receptor beta chains follows, all from one sample in a study of blood T cell repertoires in COVID-19. Assay: immunoSEQ multiplex PCR; the TCRdb copy retains only in-frame clones and omits some. This sample has 95,000 to 150,000 clones, with about 79% found just once. The sequencing input was peripheral blood. The receptors here all came from a woman aged 80 or older with acute or convalescent COVID-19. Each CDR3 is given with its conserved first and last residue. Each record gives: clone size, J gene, V gene, D gene, CDR3 protein, CDR3 DNA. A D gene is named only where the DNA matches it firmly. Size is omitted from some rows. Given values are once, few, many or a class for expanded clones.

- | TRBJ2-5 | TRBV5-1 | - | CASKTEETQYF | TGCGCCAGCAAAACAGAAGAGACCCAGTACTTC
- | TRBJ1-2 | TRBV5-1 | - | CASTRDITYGYTF | TGCGCCAGCACCCGGGACATAACTTATGGCTACACCTTC
few | TRBJ2-5 | TRBV4-2 | TRBD1 | CASSPQVGGGETQYF | TGTGCCAGCAGCCCCCAAGTAGGGGGCGGAGAGACCCAGTACTTC
- | TRBJ2-5 | TRBV11-2 | TRBD1 | CASSYDRVGETQYF | TGTGCCAGCAGCTACGACAGGGTGGGAGAGACCCAGTACTTC
once | TRBJ2-3 | TRBV19 | TRBD2 | CASSMGLAGPTDTQYF | TGTGCCAGTAGTATGGGACTAGCGGGGCCCACAGATACGCAGTATTTT
few | TRBJ2-7 | TRBV7-2 | - | CASSILGASGREQYF | TGTGCCAGCAGCATACTAGGGGCCTCGGGGAGGGAGCAGTACTTC
- | TRBJ2-3 | TRBV2 | TRBD2 | CASVGGRADTQYF | TGTGCCAGCGTAGGAGGGAGGGCAGATACGCAGTATTTT
- | TRBJ1-5 | TRBV4-3 | TRBD1 | CASSQDRDQPQHF | TGCGCCAGCAGCCAGGACAGGGATCAGCCCCAGCATTTT
- | TRBJ2-5 | TRBV18 | - | CASSPGYQGETQYF | TGTGCCAGCTCACCAGGGTACCAGGGAGAGACCCAGTACTTC
- | TRBJ2-5 | TRBV7-2 | - | CASSLGQFQETQYF | TGTGCCAGCAGTCTAGGACAGTTCCAAGAGACCCAGTACTTC
- | TRBJ1-3 | TRBV6-5 | TRBD1 | CASSFATGQGNTIYF | TGTGCCAGCAGTTTCGCGACAGGGCAAGGAAACACCATATATTTT
few | TRBJ1-1 | TRBV4-3 | - | CASSLSLGIQSEAFF | TGCGCCAGCAGCCTCTCCCTCGGGATCCAGTCTGAAGCTTTCTTT
- | TRBJ2-5 | TRBV5-6 | TRBD1 | CASSSGTGVRQETQYF | TGTGCCAGCAGCTCCGGGACAGGGGTGCGGCAAGAGACCCAGTACTTC
- | TRBJ1-3 | TRBV7-3 | - | CASSQGHGNTIYF | TGTGCCAGCAGCCAGGGACACGGAAACACCATATATTTT
- | TRBJ1-2 | TRBV10-3 | TRBD1 | CAARGTAYGYTF | TGTGCCGCCCGGGGGACAGCTTATGGCTACACCTTC
- | TRBJ1-5 | TRBV19 | - | CASSIDLSGRGRNQPQHF | TGTGCCAGTAGTATAGATCTATCGGGCAGGGGACGGAATCAGCCCCAGCATTTT
- | TRBJ1-4 | TRBV29-1 | - | CSACRRAGEKLFF | TGCAGCGCCTGTAGACGGGCGGGGGAAAAACTGTTTTTT
- | TRBJ1-1 | TRBV29-1 | TRBD1 | CSVETHFGQGSRLYTEAFF | TGCAGCGTAGAAACCCACTTCGGACAGGGCTCACGCTTGTACACTGAAGCTTTCTTT
- | TRBJ2-3 | TRBV6-6 | - | CASSYPTTGSTDTQYF | TGTGCCAGCAGTTACCCCACAACAGGGTCGACAGATACGCAGTATTTT
- | TRBJ2-5 | TRBV2 | - | CASSVEQTQYF | TGTGCCAGCAGTGTTGAGCAGACCCAGTACTTC
- | TRBJ2-1 | TRBV29-1 | TRBD2 | CSVPLAGWPEQFF | TGCAGCGTCCCGCTAGCGGGATGGCCTGAGCAGTTCTTC
- | TRBJ2-5 | TRBV2 | - | CASSADRNQETQYF | TGTGCCAGCAGTGCTGACAGGAACCAAGAGACCCAGTACTTC
- | TRBJ1-5 | TRBV7-2 | - | CASSRVPNNQPQHF | TGTGCCAGCAGCCGGGTACCAAACAATCAGCCCCAGCATTTT
- | TRBJ2-3 | TRBV9 | TRBD2 | CASSALFSGRRTDTQYF | TGTGCCAGCAGCGCCCTTTTTAGCGGGAGACGAACGGATACGCAGTATTTT
- | TRBJ1-1 | TRBV5-6 | - | CASSLVSGPAEAFF | TGTGCCAGCAGCTTGGTAAGTGGGCCGGCGGAAGCTTTCTTT
- | TRBJ1-2 | TRBV9 | - | CASSVGQAYGYTF | TGTGCCAGCAGCGTAGGACAGGCCTATGGCTACACCTTC
- | TRBJ1-4 | TRBV3-1/TRBV3-2 | - | CASSHRGANEKLFF | TGTGCCAGCAGCCACAGGGGAGCTAATGAAAAACTGTTTTTT
- | TRBJ2-3 | TRBV9 | - | CASSPRGQRISVDTQYF | TGTGCCAGCAGCCCGAGAGGGCAGCGGATTTCGGTAGATACGCAGTATTTT
- | TRBJ1-4 | TRBV4-3 | - | CASSQDRGVTNEKLFF | TGCGCCAGCAGCCAAGACAGGGGAGTGACTAATGAAAAACTGTTTTTT
- | TRBJ1-4 | TRBV5-4 | TRBD1 | CASSQGEKGSEKLFF | TGTGCCAGCAGCCAGGGGGAAAAGGGTAGTGAAAAACTGTTTTTT
- | TRBJ1-1 | TRBV18 | - | CASSPRLSESILNTEAFF | TGTGCCAGCTCACCACGTTTATCTGAGTCGATCCTGAACACTGAAGCTTTCTTT
- | TRBJ1-2 | TRBV3-1/TRBV3-2 | - | CASSQAYSNYGYTF | TGTGCCAGCAGCCAAGCATACTCTAACTATGGCTACACCTTC
- | TRBJ1-5 | TRBV19 | - | CASSMTGGGSGNQPQHF | TGTGCCAGTAGTATGACGGGCGGGGGATCGGGCAATCAGCCCCAGCATTTT
- | TRBJ1-5 | TRBV19 | TRBD1 | CASSYQQGIRNQPQHF | TGTGCCAGTAGTTACCAACAGGGGATTCGCAATCAGCCCCAGCATTTT
- | TRBJ1-5 | TRBV19 | - | CASSWGSDQPQHF | TGTGCCAGTAGTTGGGGCAGCGATCAGCCCCAGCATTTT